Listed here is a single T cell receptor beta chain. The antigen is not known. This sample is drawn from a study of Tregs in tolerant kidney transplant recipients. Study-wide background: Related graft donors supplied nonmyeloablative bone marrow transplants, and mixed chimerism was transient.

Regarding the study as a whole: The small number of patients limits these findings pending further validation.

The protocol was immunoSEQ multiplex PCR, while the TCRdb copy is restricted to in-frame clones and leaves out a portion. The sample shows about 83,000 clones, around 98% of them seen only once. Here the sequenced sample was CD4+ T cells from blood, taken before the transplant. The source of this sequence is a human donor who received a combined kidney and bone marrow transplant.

CDR3: CASSQVSANYGYTF. CDR3 bases: TGCGCCAGCAGCCAAGTATCCGCTAACTATGGCTACACCTTC. The genes are TRBV4-3 and TRBJ1-2; D unclear. V shed 1 base and J shed 0 bases, with 6 bases lying between them. The CDR3 runs to 14 residues. Germline-derived CDR1 and CDR2 are LGHNA and YSLEER.